The source of this T cell receptor beta chain is a study of blood T cells in healthy people across ages. Study findings and constraints: When set beside aged donors, long-lived donors presented more naive CD4+ cells and higher diversity. Per million T cells, the diversity of TCR beta decreased roughly linearly as age advanced. Correlation between TCR beta diversity and naive T cell percentage was strong.

This CDR3 has 15 residues. V was shortened by 3 bases and J by 1 base, with 13 bases between the two germline ends. With a J-beta primer mix and a sample-barcoded 5' primer, a second PCR ran roughly 6 to 11 cycles. In TCRdb, the 5' RACE reads were re-called with MiXCR into one record per CDR3 protein. Of roughly 1.9 million distinct CDR3 sequences listed, 39% are singletons. Concerning this clonotype: The antigen is undetermined.

Sequenced: blood. This sequence joins TRBV12-3 or TRBV12-4 and TRBJ2-7; either TRBD1 or TRBD2 may fit D (5 bases each). The sequence came from a human donor in good health. CDR3 sequence: CASSLGPTKSYEQYF. CDR3 coding DNA: TGTGCCAGCAGTTTGGGACCAACAAAATCCTACGAGCAGTACTTC.